These T cell receptor beta chains were read from a single sample in a study of T cells in Graves' hyperthyroidism and ophthalmopathy. From the multiplex PCR reads, TCRdb called clonotypes with MiXCR, one entry per CDR3 protein. The data show roughly 600,000 distinct CDR3 sequences, roughly 15% seen once. Sequencing input: blood. The receptors here all came from a woman aged 45-59 years with Graves' ophthalmopathy. Each CDR3 is given with its conserved first and last residue. Each record gives: V gene, J gene, D gene, CDR3 protein. D genes are given only for firm matches.

TRBV20-1	TRBJ1-2	TRBD1	CSAKQGDIYGYTF
TRBV28	TRBJ1-1	-	CASSLWDMSTEAFF
TRBV28	TRBJ2-7	-	CASSRLAGEQYF
TRBV13	TRBJ2-7	TRBD1	CASSRTEGAISYEQYF
TRBV14	TRBJ2-7	-	CASSQDLSGSHMEQYF
TRBV29-1	TRBJ2-3	-	CSVGEWATDTQYF
TRBV28	TRBJ2-1	-	CASSLLVDYNEQFF
TRBV20-1	TRBJ1-5	-	CSARDWGGGNQPQHF
TRBV20-1	TRBJ2-3	TRBD1	CSANSGTVLSTDTQYF
TRBV19	TRBJ1-4	-	CASSLKGRNEKLFF
TRBV7-9	TRBJ2-1	TRBD2	CASSFSGTTIAGGSEQFF
TRBV7-3	TRBJ1-1	-	CASSFGGEEAFF
TRBV28	TRBJ2-7	-	CASSLPPGAGPYEQYF
TRBV7-2	TRBJ1-4	-	CASSSRGAPQGNEKLFF
TRBV7-2	TRBJ1-1	-	CASSLAGSKNTEAFF
TRBV7-9	TRBJ2-3	-	CASSSKDTQYF
TRBV2	TRBJ2-7	-	CASKQVSYEQYF
TRBV20-1	TRBJ2-5	TRBD2	CSARDLAGARETQYF
TRBV30	TRBJ2-7	-	CAWTMLGEQYF
TRBV6-1	TRBJ1-3	TRBD1	CASSADRGNTIYF
TRBV30	TRBJ2-1	-	CASVPVTYNEQFF
TRBV15	TRBJ2-3	-	CATSRNGQGGSTDTQYF
TRBV27	TRBJ2-5	TRBD1	CASSETGTGKETQYF
TRBV9	TRBJ2-3	-	CASSGKDTDTQYF
TRBV12-5	TRBJ1-1	-	CASGDGRGPNTEAFF
TRBV14	TRBJ1-3	TRBD1	CASSQAPGQVSGNTIYF
TRBV7-9	TRBJ2-7	TRBD2	CASSYGGWGGSSYEQYF
TRBV19	TRBJ1-1	-	CASRWSGTEAFF
TRBV10-3	TRBJ2-3	-	CAISDLTGRRGDTQYF
TRBV28	TRBJ2-2	-	CASSLYLGAGELFF
TRBV4-3	TRBJ2-7	-	CASSQVRGNRDAEQYF
TRBV27	TRBJ2-5	-	CASSDPYETQYF
TRBV4-3	TRBJ2-3	TRBD2	CASSQEVAAGGGADTQYF
TRBV7-9	TRBJ2-1	TRBD1	CASIPGAGGSPRAFF
TRBV3-1	TRBJ2-1	TRBD2	CASSRPGTINEQFF
TRBV5-4	TRBJ2-4	-	CASSEGTEAKNIQYF
TRBV11-1	TRBJ2-7	-	CASSLGRGPYEQYF
TRBV12-3/TRBV12-4	TRBJ1-5	TRBD1	CASSFQGGGPQHF
TRBV12-3/TRBV12-4	TRBJ1-1	-	CASSKVGAPGGEAFF
TRBV20-1	TRBJ2-6	-	CSAREGSGANVLTF
TRBV7-9	TRBJ1-2	-	CASSSYMETDYGYTF
TRBV9	TRBJ2-2	-	CASSDPGAGEAGELFF
TRBV6-1	TRBJ1-4	-	CASMAGSNEKLFF
TRBV18	TRBJ2-7	-	CASSLQHKSYEQYF
TRBV20-1	TRBJ1-5	-	CSASRGILANQPQHF
TRBV19	TRBJ1-2	-	CASRRTELINFPYGYTF
TRBV7-2	TRBJ2-7	-	CASSLGGGTDYEQYF
TRBV7-8	TRBJ1-4	TRBD1	CASRLDRENEKLFF
TRBV7-8	TRBJ2-1	TRBD2	CASSLPWEGRRVFF
TRBV6-1	TRBJ2-3	TRBD2	CASSSGGYDTDTQYF
TRBV13	TRBJ1-1	-	CASSLDRTNTEAFF
TRBV5-1	TRBJ2-3	-	CASSPGLPTDTQYF
TRBV5-4	TRBJ2-1	TRBD2	CASSPTRTRFYNEQFF
TRBV30	TRBJ1-6	-	CAWSDGSYVYNSPLHF
TRBV29-1	TRBJ2-4	-	CSVEDSEQGSKNIQYF
TRBV29-1	TRBJ1-2	TRBD1	CSESRVDRGGYTF
TRBV15	TRBJ1-1	-	CATSRERGEAFF
TRBV28	TRBJ1-5	-	CASSPIMRNQPQHF
TRBV28	TRBJ2-3	-	CASRSVFRDTQYF